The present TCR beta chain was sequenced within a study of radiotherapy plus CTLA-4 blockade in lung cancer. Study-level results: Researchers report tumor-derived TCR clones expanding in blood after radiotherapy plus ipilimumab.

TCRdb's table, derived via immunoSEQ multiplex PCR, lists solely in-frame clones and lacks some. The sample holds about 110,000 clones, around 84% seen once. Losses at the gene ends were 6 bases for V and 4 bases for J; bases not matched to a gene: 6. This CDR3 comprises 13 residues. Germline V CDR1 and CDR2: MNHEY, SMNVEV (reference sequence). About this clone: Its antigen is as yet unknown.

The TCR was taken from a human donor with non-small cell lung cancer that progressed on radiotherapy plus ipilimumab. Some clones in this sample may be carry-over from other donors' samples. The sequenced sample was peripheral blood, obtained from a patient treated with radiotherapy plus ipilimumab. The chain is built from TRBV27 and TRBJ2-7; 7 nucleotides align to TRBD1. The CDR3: CASRGQVFYEQYF. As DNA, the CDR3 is TGTGCCAGCAGAGGACAGGTTTTTTACGAGCAGTACTTC.